These 28 T cell receptor beta chains came from one sample sequenced in a study of blood T cell repertoires in COVID-19. The table came from immunoSEQ multiplex PCR; TCRdb's copy has only in-frame clones and leaves some out. The table includes approximately 85,000 clones, roughly 90% detected once. The source material was peripheral blood. The origin of the receptors is a woman aged 45-59 years with active or convalescent COVID-19.

On this clone itself: Other DNA sequences in this specimen translate into the identical CDR3. The chain uses TRBV4-3 and TRBJ1-5, with 7 bases lining up with TRBD1. J lost 4 bases, V lost 4 bases, and 1 base had no gene match. The CDR3 is 13 residues long. CDR1 is LGHNA, CDR2 YSLEER, per germline. The CDR3 DNA reads as TGCGCCAGCAGCCTACAGGGGAATCAGCCCCAGCATTTT. It is translated as CASSLQGNQPQHF.

This chain links TRBV28 with TRBJ2-7; possibly TRBD2 for D (6 bases). The germline V and J ends were trimmed by 6 bases and 2 bases, with 11 bases remaining between them. The germline gives CDR1 MDHEN, CDR2 SYDVKM. This CDR3 is built from 13 residues. CDR3 amino acids: CASRPGGTYEQYF. The CDR3 DNA reads TGTGCCAGCAGACCTGGGGGGACCTACGAGCAGTACTTC.

The chain combines TRBV7-2 with TRBJ1-2, with a tentative D call TRBD1 (5 bases). Germline V gene sequence: CDR1 SGHTA, CDR2 FQGNSA. Trimming shortened V by 3 bases and J by 2 bases, and 10 bases separated the two germline ends. CDR3 size: 14 residues. CDR3 sequence: CASSFTGGNYGYTF. CDR3 bases: TGTGCCAGCAGCTTCACGGGGGGGAACTATGGCTACACCTTC.

The gene calls are TRBV6-5 and TRBJ1-2; a possible D gene is TRBD1 (6 bases). CDR3 size: 15 residues. Germline V CDR1 and CDR2: MNHEY, SVGAGI. V was trimmed by 5 bases and J by 3 bases, leaving 16 bases between them. CDR3 DNA sequence: TGTGCCAGCAGTAAGGGACACCGAGACTACTATGGCTACACCTTC. Amino acids: CASSKGHRDYYGYTF.

This clone was seen a handful of times. This sequence joins TRBV7-2 and TRBJ2-2; 8 bases line up with TRBD2. The germline gives CDR1 SGHTA, CDR2 FQGNSA. The length of the CDR3 is 16 residues. V was pared by 3 bases and J by 5 bases, with 8 bases of the junction left unmatched. Written as DNA, the CDR3 is TGTGCCAGCAGCTTTATAGCGGGACCTATTACCGGGGAGCTGTTTTTT. Protein sequence: CASSFIAGPITGELFF.

The chain employs TRBV5-1 and TRBJ2-7, with TRBD2 matching 13 bases. Germline-derived CDR1 and CDR2 are SGHRS and YFSETQ. Trimming cost V 4 bases and J 2 bases; bases outside gene matches: 3. The CDR3 is made up of 15 amino acids. The CDR3 region has the DNA TGCGCCAGCAGCCCCGGGACTAGCGGGACCTACGAGCAGTACTTC. This codes for CASSPGTSGTYEQYF.

The gene calls are TRBV2 and TRBJ2-3; D is perhaps TRBD2 (6 bases). The CDR3 contains 11 residues. CDR1 is SNHLY, CDR2 FYNNEI, per germline. V lost 4 bases to trimming and J lost 10 bases, with 9 bases between them. In DNA, the CDR3 is TGTGCCAGCAGTGGGGGGGTAGCGCAGTATTTT. Translation: CASSGGVAQYF.

The chain uses TRBV7-2 and TRBJ2-6, with D perhaps matching TRBD2 (6 bases). The V and J ends lost 2 bases and 0 bases respectively, with 14 bases between them. The germline gives CDR1 SGHTA, CDR2 FQGNSA. The CDR3 loop spans 18 amino acids. The DNA of the CDR3 is TGTGCCAGCAGCTTATACGGGACTTCCCGCTCTGGGGCCAACGTCCTGACTTTC. It codes for CASSLYGTSRSGANVLTF.

This clone was observed once. The rearrangement joins TRBV6-2 or TRBV6-3 to TRBJ1-6; D might be TRBD1 (5 bases). There are 16 residues in the CDR3. V was cut by 4 bases and J by 7 bases, with 17 bases left in between. In germline, CDR1 is MNHEY, CDR2 SVGEGT. CDR3 nucleotides: TGTGCCAGCAGTTTTGGGCCAGGGACTCGGAATTCACCCCTCCACTTT. Translation: CASSFGPGTRNSPLHF.

This clone was observed once. The chain recombines TRBV4-2 with TRBJ2-7; D might be TRBD1 (5 bases). V gave up 0 bases and J gave up 5 bases, with 26 bases separating them. The CDR3 has 19 amino acids. Germline V gene sequence: CDR1 LGHNA, CDR2 YNFKEQ. This chain's CDR3 is CASSQETRARVGTDHEQYF. The CDR3 nucleotides read TGTGCCAGCAGCCAAGAAACCCGCGCCAGGGTCGGCACTGACCACGAGCAGTACTTC.

V and J are TRBV6-5 and TRBJ1-2; tentative D call: TRBD1 (6 bases). The ends were cut back, 6 bases at V and 7 bases at J, with 18 bases in the middle. In germline, CDR1 is MNHEY, CDR2 SVGAGI. The CDR3 length is 14 residues. The CDR3, as DNA: TGTGCCAGCAGCCGAGACAGGCAGGTTTCTGGCTACACCTTC. Translation: CASSRDRQVSGYTF.

This clone appeared a few times. J is TRBJ1-2 and V is TRBV2; 9 nucleotides align to TRBD1. CDR1 and CDR2 from the germline V gene are SNHLY and FYNNEI. Germline trimming cut 6 bases from V and 0 bases from J; bases unmatched to any gene: 5. This CDR3 contains 15 residues. The CDR3 region has the DNA TGTGCCAGCAGGGTACGGGACAGGGCTAACTATGGCTACACCTTC. Its translation: CASRVRDRANYGYTF.

The genes are TRBV9 and TRBJ1-6, with 7 nucleotides matching TRBD1. Trimming removed 0 bases from V and 8 bases from J; junction bases left unmatched: 5. This CDR3 is 15 amino acids long. Germline values: CDR1 SGDLS, CDR2 YYNGEE. Written as DNA, the CDR3 is TGTGCCAGCAGCGTAGCGTGGCAGGGGGATTCACCCCTCCACTTT. Encoded protein: CASSVAWQGDSPLHF.

This clone occurred once. The chain employs TRBV11-1 and TRBJ2-5; D remains unclear. Germline values: CDR1 SGHAT, CDR2 FQDESV (reference sequence). This CDR3 is built from 13 residues. V lost 5 bases, J lost 5 bases, and 12 bases lay in between. This CDR3 reads CASSPGSGETQYF. The CDR3, as DNA: TGTGCCAGCAGCCCAGGAAGTGGGGAGACCCAGTACTTC.

The table lists this clone with a few counts. The chain combines TRBV5-4 with TRBJ2-5, with 11 bases matching TRBD2. After removal of 2 bases from V and 5 bases from J, the junction contained 5 bases not matched to a gene. CDR3 length: 15 amino acids. The germline V gene encodes CDR1 SGHNT and CDR2 YYREEE (reference sequence). CDR3 nucleotide sequence: TGTGCCAGCAGCTTTCTAGCGGGGGGCGGGGAGACCCAGTACTTC. It is translated as CASSFLAGGGETQYF. Supplemented by reference TRBV5-4 and TRBJ2-5, the full variable domain reads ETGVTQSPTHLIKTRGQQVTLRCSSQSGHNTVSWYQQALGQGPQFIFQYYREEENGRGNFPPRFSGLQFPNYSSELNVNALELDDSALYLCASSFLAGGGETQYFGPGTRLLVL.

The gene calls are TRBV10-3 and TRBJ2-7, with unresolved D. V was pared by 10 bases and J by 0 bases, with 19 bases between. This CDR3 is built from 15 residues. Germline V lookup: CDR1 ENHRY, CDR2 SYGVKD. Written as DNA, the CDR3 is TGTGCCACACAGCAGGCCCACCTCCCCTCCTACGAGCAGTACTTC. Translation gives CATQQAHLPSYEQYF.

The genes are TRBV25-1 and TRBJ1-1; no clear D. Trimming removed 4 bases from V and 6 bases from J, with 18 bases in between. CDR3 length: 15 amino acids. Germline values: CDR1 MGHDK, CDR2 SYGVNS. CDR3 sequence reads: CASSVLGGKGAEAFF. The DNA for the CDR3 is TGTGCCAGCAGTGTCCTAGGAGGGAAGGGAGCTGAAGCTTTCTTT.

The J gene is TRBJ1-1, the V gene TRBV7-2; 7 positions match TRBD1. The CDR3 contains 13 residues. From germline, CDR1 is SGHTA and CDR2 FQGNSA. The J segment lost 10 bases and the V segment lost 5 bases, leaving 10 bases of the junction unmatched. The CDR3 is CASSGTPGQLAFF. The CDR3 DNA is TGTGCCAGCAGCGGGACACCGGGACAGTTAGCTTTCTTT.

V usage is TRBV9 and J usage is TRBJ2-7, with TRBD1 matching over 7 bases. J gave up 4 bases and V 4 bases, and 8 bases lay outside the gene matches. Per the germline V gene, CDR1 is SGDLS and CDR2 is YYNGEE. The CDR3 has 14 residues. DNA for the CDR3: TGTGCCAGCAGCCCGACAGGGTTTAGGTACGAGCAGTACTTC. It translates to CASSPTGFRYEQYF.

V usage is TRBV19 and J usage is TRBJ1-1; possible D gene TRBD1, 5 bases. Germline V CDR1 and CDR2: LNHDA, SQIVND (reference sequence). V gave up 3 bases and J gave up 6 bases, with 14 bases separating them. CDR3 length: 14 amino acids. The CDR3 spells CASSIRRREAEAFF. The CDR3 bases are TGTGCCAGTAGTATTCGTCGCAGGGAGGCTGAAGCTTTCTTT. Looking up the rest from reference TRBV19 and TRBJ1-1 gives the full variable domain: DGGITQSPKYLFRKEGQNVTLSCEQNLNHDAMYWYRQDPGQGLRLIYYSQIVNDFQKGDIAEGYSVSREKKESFPLTVTSAQKNPTAFYLCASSIRRREAEAFFGQGTRLTVV.

The rearrangement links TRBV30 to TRBJ2-2, with 7 bases identical to TRBD2. Germline CDR1 reads GTSNPN; CDR2 reads SVGIG (reference sequence). This CDR3 is built from 13 residues. V shed 5 bases, J shed 5 bases, and the junction held 5 bases outside the gene matches. CDR3 nucleotide sequence: TGTGCCTGGGCGGGGAGGGGAACCGGGGAGCTGTTTTTT. Residues: CAWAGRGTGELFF.

The chain is built from TRBV13 and TRBJ2-3, with 9 bases that match TRBD2. CDR3 length: 15 residues. Germline CDR1 reads PRHDT; CDR2 reads FYEKMQ (reference sequence). Trimming cost V 5 bases and J 8 bases; bases outside gene matches: 11. The CDR3 loop is CASSPQGRGGRTQYF. The DNA of the CDR3 is TGTGCCAGCAGCCCCCAAGGGCGGGGGGGTCGTACGCAGTATTTT.

This clone turned up a few times. The J gene is TRBJ1-5, the V gene TRBV19; 9 positions agree with TRBD1. The germline V gene encodes CDR1 LNHDA and CDR2 SQIVND (reference sequence). Unmatched junction bases numbered 9, after V lost 6 bases and J lost 6 bases. The length of the CDR3 is 15 residues. The CDR3 loop reads CASSHQGQGFQPQHF. CDR3 nucleotide sequence: TGTGCCAGTAGCCACCAGGGACAGGGCTTTCAGCCCCAGCATTTT. Based on the CDR3 plus reference TRBV19 and TRBJ1-5, the full variable domain is DGGITQSPKYLFRKEGQNVTLSCEQNLNHDAMYWYRQDPGQGLRLIYYSQIVNDFQKGDIAEGYSVSREKKESFPLTVTSAQKNPTAFYLCASSHQGQGFQPQHFGDGTRLSIL.

CDR3: CASRDRTANNQPQHF. In nucleotides, the CDR3 is TGTGCCAGCAGGGATCGGACAGCCAACAATCAGCCCCAGCATTTT. V and J are TRBV2 and TRBJ1-5, with D maybe TRBD1 (6 bases). CDR1 SNHLY and CDR2 FYNNEI come from the germline V gene. This CDR3 comprises 15 residues. V dropped 6 bases and J dropped 3 bases, with 15 bases sitting between them.

The rearrangement joins TRBV5-1 to TRBJ1-1; 8 bases line up with TRBD1. The germline V gene has CDR1 SGHRS and CDR2 YFSETQ. The CDR3 contains 14 residues. J was trimmed by 5 bases and V by 3 bases; bases with no gene match: 6. The CDR3 nucleotides are TGCGCCAGCAGCTCGGGACAGGAAGGTACTGAAGCTTTCTTT. This translates into CASSSGQEGTEAFF. The variable domain in full, completed from reference TRBV5-1 and TRBJ1-1, reads KAGVTQTPRYLIKTRGQQVTLSCSPISGHRSVSWYQQTPGQGLQFLFEYFSETQRNKGNFPGRFSGRQFSNSRSEMNVSTLELGDSALYLCASSSGQEGTEAFFGQGTRLTVV.

The chain links TRBV10-3 to TRBJ1-2, with 7 bases identical to TRBD1. Germline V gene data show CDR1 as ENHRY and CDR2 as SYGVKD. V gave up 2 bases and J gave up 6 bases; unmatched junction bases: 9. The CDR3 is 15 residues long. The CDR3 here is CAISEARQGVNGYTF. The CDR3 DNA sequence: TGTGCCATCAGTGAGGCGCGCCAGGGGGTTAATGGCTACACCTTC.

V is TRBV4-3 and J is TRBJ2-4; 8 bases fit TRBD1. Trimming took 4 bases from V and 4 from J; bases not matched to a gene: 6. This CDR3 comprises 15 residues. The V gene's germline CDR1 is LGHNA and CDR2 YSLEER. The CDR3 reads CASSPSGQAKNIQYF. The DNA of the CDR3 is TGCGCCAGCAGCCCCTCGGGACAGGCAAAAAACATTCAGTACTTC.

The chain has TRBV10-3 and TRBJ2-1; TRBD2 matches 10 bases. Germline CDR1 is ENHRY and CDR2 is SYGVKD. The CDR3 is 13 residues long. V dropped 10 bases and J dropped 7; count of bases not matched to a gene: 7. CDR3 nucleotides: TGTGCCACGAGCGGGGGGGCCCGGAATGAGCAGTTCTTC. Translation gives CATSGGARNEQFF.